Presented here are 3 T cell receptor beta chains from one specimen sequenced in a study of T cell changes during pregnancy in multiple sclerosis (dated by TCRdb to the late 2010s). Library construction relied on the immunoSEQ multiplex PCR assay. This is the immuneACCESS table as TCRdb keeps it, with only in-frame sequences that have V and J called. A part of the clones is gone; compared with another copy, unresolved V genes explain less than half, and the rest is unexplained. Here the sample has around 44,000 clones; about 94% occur a single time. The ten top clones hold about 8% of the sample. Sequenced here: CD8+ T cells from peripheral blood mononuclear cells, sampled in the third trimester of pregnancy. These receptors were obtained from a female donor with multiple sclerosis, enrolled in a pregnancy study.

The chain uses TRBV27 and TRBJ1-5; possibly TRBD1 for D (5 bases). V shed 5 bases and J shed 4 bases, with 6 bases lying between them. Germline V gene lookup returns CDR1 MNHEY and CDR2 SMNVEV (reference sequence). The CDR3 extends over 12 amino acids. The CDR3 region is CASSGANQPQHF. As DNA, the CDR3 is TGTGCCAGCAGTGGGGCAAATCAGCCCCAGCATTTT.

The chain recombines TRBV7-6 with TRBJ2-7; 11 nucleotides align to TRBD2. The germline V gene has CDR1 SGHVS and CDR2 FNYEAQ. Losses at the gene ends were 5 bases for V and 6 bases for J; bases not matched to a gene: 6. The CDR3 is 14 residues long. The CDR3 DNA reads TGTGCCAGCAGCCCAGCGACTAGCGGGACCGAGCAGTACTTC. As protein: CASSPATSGTEQYF.

CDR3 loop: CSVEASGKKHTDTQYF. The CDR3 DNA follows: TGCAGCGTTGAAGCTAGCGGGAAGAAGCACACAGATACGCAGTATTTT. V is TRBV29-1 and J is TRBJ2-3; 9 bases agree with TRBD2. V trimming: 1 base; J trimming: 2 bases; junction bases outside the gene matches: 7. CDR1 SQVTM and CDR2 ANQGSEA come from the germline V gene. CDR3 length: 16 amino acids.